This TCR beta chain stems from a study of cytomegalovirus exposure and HLA in healthy donors (dated by TCRdb to 2015 to 2018). About the study as a whole: According to a later analysis, the 120 validation repertoires were produced on the same platform as the 666 repertoires of the first cohort. The study combined high-throughput TCR immunosequencing, statistical association of individual TCRs with disease status, and machine learning to predict cytomegalovirus infection status. In addition to the first cohort of 666 subjects, a separate validation cohort of 120 different subjects was used. The study was designed to test whether signatures of past pathogen exposure could be identified by cataloging public T cell receptors.

Separate from the roughly 700-subject first cohort, the validation cohort of 120 subjects was the group to which the donors belonged. The CDR3 numbers 15 residues from cysteine through phenylalanine. Only the CDR3 region is kept as DNA, spanning 45 bases read in frame from base 1. Reading the germline V gene gives CDR1 SGHVS and CDR2 FNYEAQ. Ends trimmed: V by 4 bases, J by 5 bases; bases unmatched to a gene: 9. The method was the immunoSEQ multiplex PCR assay. The authors' analysis ran thus. A statistical classification framework was developed to diagnose cytomegalovirus status using the catalog of TCR beta chain sequences. Not all clones reach the TCRdb copy of this immuneACCESS table, which keeps in-frame sequences only. Checked studies attribute under half of the gap to unresolved V genes and leave the rest unexplained. The DNA was the basis for D and trimming; V, J and clone size are from that table. The sample has 45,000 to 60,000 clones on record, over 85% of them singletons. The ten largest clones represent approximately 6.3% of the sample.

What the authors observed across the whole study: The classifier was reported to diagnose cytomegalovirus status with high specificity and sensitivity in both the original and validation cohorts. In vitro tests confirmed that a few of the cytomegalovirus-associated TCR beta chains recognize cytomegalovirus antigens. Most TCR sequences were seen in very few donors, while some public TCRs were found in many individuals. The authors suggested that the approach could potentially be extended to other disease states and immunological phenotypes. A later analysis lacked HLA typing for the validation cohort, so it scored co-occurrence in that cohort across all 120 repertoires. In a later analysis, TCRs clustered in the first cohort were found to also tend to co-occur in the 130 or so validation repertoires, with about 94% of cluster scores above 0. The study listed 150 to 200 TCR beta chains as associated with cytomegalovirus.

As regards this clone: It has no known antigen specificity. No clone much larger than this one lies a single base away; base qualities are absent.

The TCR sequence derives from a woman aged 18-29 years in good health and CMV-seronegative. Sequences were obtained from PBMCs. This chain is built from TRBV7-6 and TRBJ2-3; 7 bases in the junction line up with TRBD2. The CDR3 reads CASSWLGRGLDTQYF. The DNA sequence reads TGTGCCAGCAGCTGGTTGGGGAGGGGCTTAGATACGCAGTATTTT. Joined to the reference TRBV7-6 and TRBJ2-3 proteins, this CDR3 gives the full variable domain: GAGVSQSPRYKVTKRGQDVALRCDPISGHVSLYWYRQALGQGPEFLTYFNYEAQQDKSGLPNDRFSAERPEGSISTLTIQRTEQRDSAMYRCASSWLGRGLDTQYFGPGTRLTVL.